A single sample gave rise to the 27 T cell receptor beta chains below, sequenced in a study of blood T cell repertoires in COVID-19. Clones were read by immunoSEQ multiplex PCR, and TCRdb kept only the in-frame ones, dropping some. This table holds approximately 190,000 clones, around 82% found once. The sample was PBMCs or T cells enriched from blood (not recorded which). The receptors come from a man aged 40-49 years who had recovered from COVID-19.

This chain uses TRBV10-2 with TRBJ1-5; D gene uncertain. The CDR3 runs 14 residues. Trimming removed 7 bases at V and 0 bases at J, with 10 bases between. Germline CDR1 WSHSY, CDR2 SAAADI. The chain's CDR3 is CASTGYPSNQPQHF. The CDR3 coding sequence is TGCGCCAGCACGGGATATCCTAGCAATCAGCCCCAGCATTTT.

This chain joins TRBV29-1 and TRBJ2-3; D remains unclear. Germline V CDR1 and CDR2: SQVTM, ANQGSEA. Trimming left V 3 bases short and J 3 bases short, with 13 bases between. CDR3 length: 14 amino acids. DNA for the CDR3: TGCAGCGTTGATGCGTCGGAGTGGACAGATACGCAGTATTTT. Protein sequence: CSVDASEWTDTQYF.

The chain uses TRBV7-2 and TRBJ1-1; 12 bases match TRBD1. Unmatched junction bases numbered 3, after V lost 1 base and J lost 0 bases. This CDR3 has 17 amino acids. Germline V gene data show CDR1 as SGHTA and CDR2 as FQGNSA. As DNA, the CDR3 is TGTGCCAGCAGCTTAGTGGGACAGGGGGCGATGAACACTGAAGCTTTCTTT. Translated, it gives CASSLVGQGAMNTEAFF. Full variable domain (rest looked up from reference TRBV7-2 and TRBJ1-1): GAGVSQSPSNKVTEKGKDVELRCDPISGHTALYWYRQSLGQGLEFLIYFQGNSAPDKSGLPSDRFSAERTGGSVSTLTIQRTQQEDSAVYLCASSLVGQGAMNTEAFFGQGTRLTVV.

This rearrangement joins TRBV19 to TRBJ1-5; D unresolved. The CDR3 sequence is 13 residues long. CDR1 LNHDA and CDR2 SQIVND come from the germline V gene (reference sequence). Trimming removed 6 bases at V and 2 bases at J, with 8 bases between. The CDR3 spells CASRAGGNQPQHF. The CDR3 nucleotides are TGTGCCAGTAGGGCTGGAGGCAATCAGCCCCAGCATTTT.

The chain links TRBV28 to TRBJ1-1; TRBD1 matches at 9 bases. This CDR3 region has 15 residues. Per germline, CDR1 MDHEN and CDR2 SYDVKM. V trimming: 4 bases; J trimming: 3 bases; junction bases outside the gene matches: 6. This chain's CDR3 is CASSWRGQGYTEAFF. The CDR3 DNA follows: TGTGCCAGCAGTTGGAGGGGACAGGGCTACACTGAAGCTTTCTTT. The full variable domain, rest sourced from reference TRBV28 and TRBJ1-1, is DVKVTQSSRYLVKRTGEKVFLECVQDMDHENMFWYRQDPGLGLRLIYFSYDVKMKEKGDIPEGYSVSREKKERFSLILESASTNQTSMYLCASSWRGQGYTEAFFGQGTRLTVV.

The rearrangement links TRBV28 to TRBJ1-4, with TRBD1 as a possible D gene (6 bases). CDR3 length: 13 residues. V dropped 11 bases and J dropped 3 bases, with 13 bases sitting between them. Germline loops: CDR1 MDHEN, CDR2 SYDVKM. Written as DNA, the CDR3 is TGTGCCGGGGGCAGAGCCCCTAATGAAAAACTGTTTTTT. Amino acids: CAGGRAPNEKLFF.

This sequence joins TRBV20-1 and TRBJ1-1; D not certain. The germline CDR1 and CDR2 sequences are DFQATT and SNEGSKA (reference sequence). With 2 bases removed from V and 3 bases from J, the gap between germline ends came to 4 bases. The CDR3 loop spans 11 amino acids. CDR3 amino acids: CSARQYTEAFF. The CDR3 DNA reads as TGCAGTGCTAGACAGTACACTGAAGCTTTCTTT.

The V gene is TRBV4-2, the J gene TRBJ2-1; a possible D gene is TRBD1 (6 bases). This CDR3 has 20 amino acids. The V end lost 2 bases, the J end lost 1 base, and 24 bases lay between the germline ends. The V gene's germline CDR1 is LGHNA and CDR2 YNFKEQ. This CDR3 reads CASSQPQGLVGRGSYNEQFF. The CDR3 region has the DNA TGTGCCAGCAGCCAACCCCAGGGGCTCGTGGGCAGGGGATCCTACAATGAGCAGTTCTTC.

This clone was counted once. The gene calls are TRBV7-2 and TRBJ1-5; no definite D call. Germline V CDR1 and CDR2: SGHTA, FQGNSA. This CDR3 has 13 amino acids. Trimming shortened V by 5 bases and J by 4 bases, and 9 bases separated the two germline ends. DNA for the CDR3: TGTGCCAGCAGCCCAATTGTGAATCAGCCCCAGCATTTT. Its protein product is CASSPIVNQPQHF.

CDR3 amino acids: CASSFTGASYGYTF. The CDR3 nucleotides read TGTGCCAGCAGTTTCACAGGGGCGAGCTATGGCTACACCTTC. The chain is built from TRBV27 and TRBJ1-2, with 7 positions matching TRBD1. V lost 3 bases and J lost 4; bases outside the gene matches: 5. Germline V gene data show CDR1 as MNHEY and CDR2 as SMNVEV (reference sequence). The CDR3 has 14 amino acids.

The rearrangement uses TRBV13 and TRBJ2-1; possible D gene TRBD2, 6 bases. Deletions cut 2 bases from V and 0 bases from J, with 11 bases between. CDR3 length: 16 residues. Looked up from germline, CDR1 is PRHDT and CDR2 is FYEKMQ (reference sequence). The CDR3 reads CASSLYGGGSYNEQFF. Here the CDR3 DNA reads TGTGCCAGCAGCTTATACGGGGGAGGCTCCTACAATGAGCAGTTCTTC.

The chain recombines TRBV6-6 with TRBJ1-1; D may be TRBD1 (6 bases). Trimming left V 6 bases short and J 6 bases short, with 14 bases between. The length of the CDR3 is 13 residues. Germline V gene sequence: CDR1 MNHNY, CDR2 SVGAGI (reference sequence). The CDR3 coding sequence is TGTGCCAGCAGCAAACGGGACACCCCTGAAGCTTTCTTT. Translation gives CASSKRDTPEAFF.

The V call is TRBV30, the J call TRBJ1-1; 7 bases align to TRBD1. Trimming at V came to 1 base and at J to 2 bases, leaving 10 bases not matched to a gene. The germline V gene encodes CDR1 GTSNPN and CDR2 SVGIG (reference sequence). The CDR3 spans 16 residues. The CDR3, as DNA: TGTGCCTGGAGTGGGGACAGTGGTTTCGCTAACACTGAAGCTTTCTTT. This gives the protein CAWSGDSGFANTEAFF.

The genes are TRBV4-1 and TRBJ1-1; 10 nucleotides align to TRBD1. J gave up 4 bases and V 0 bases, and 5 bases lay outside the gene matches. The CDR3 runs 16 residues. The germline V gene encodes CDR1 MGHRA and CDR2 YSYEKL. CDR3 loop: CASSQETGTGVTEAFF. In nucleotides, the CDR3 is TGCGCCAGCAGCCAAGAAACTGGGACAGGGGTCACTGAAGCTTTCTTT.

The CDR3: CASSQQGGETQYF. CDR3 bases: TGCGCCAGCAGTCAGCAGGGGGGAGAGACCCAGTACTTC. This sequence joins TRBV23-1 and TRBJ2-5; D is perhaps TRBD1 (7 bases). TRBV23-1 has ORF status, its function being uncertain. The V and J ends lost 3 bases and 4 bases respectively, with 9 bases between them. The CDR3 runs to 13 residues.

The chain combines TRBV2 with TRBJ1-2; 9 bases fit TRBD1. With 3 bases clipped from V and 7 bases from J, the junction kept 6 bases outside the gene matches. Germline V gene data show CDR1 as SNHLY and CDR2 as FYNNEI. CDR3 length: 14 amino acids. CDR3 loop: CASSEQQGAVGYTF. The CDR3 DNA reads as TGTGCCAGCAGTGAGCAACAGGGGGCAGTTGGCTACACCTTC.

J is TRBJ1-6 and V is TRBV5-1; D possibly corresponds to TRBD1 (5 bases). The CDR3 sequence is 15 residues long. Germline-derived CDR1 and CDR2 are SGHRS and YFSETQ. The V and J ends lost 3 bases and 5 bases respectively, with 12 bases between them. As DNA, the CDR3 is TGCGCCAGCAGCTACGGGGGGGAAAATAATTCACCCCTCCACTTT. This translates into CASSYGGENNSPLHF. Full variable domain (outside the CDR3, taken from reference TRBV5-1 and TRBJ1-6): KAGVTQTPRYLIKTRGQQVTLSCSPISGHRSVSWYQQTPGQGLQFLFEYFSETQRNKGNFPGRFSGRQFSNSRSEMNVSTLELGDSALYLCASSYGGENNSPLHFGNGTRLTVT.

On this clone itself: This sample includes further DNA sequences coding for the same CDR3. V and J are TRBV5-4 and TRBJ1-6, with 7 bases identical to TRBD1. This CDR3 has 14 residues. With V trimmed by 0 bases and J by 6 bases, 0 bases remained unmatched. Germline CDR1 is SGHNT and CDR2 is YYREEE (reference sequence). The CDR3 protein is CASSLDRGNSPLHF. The CDR3 bases are TGTGCCAGCAGCTTGGACAGGGGTAATTCACCCCTCCACTTT.

This clone appeared once. The rearrangement uses TRBV27 and TRBJ1-5, with D perhaps TRBD1 (6 bases). With 6 bases removed from V and 2 bases from J, the gap between germline ends came to 17 bases. The CDR3 loop spans 16 amino acids. CDR1 is MNHEY, CDR2 SMNVEV, per germline (reference sequence). CDR3 DNA: TGTGCCAGCAGGCAGACAACAGGGTCTGGCAATCAGCCCCAGCATTTT. Encoded protein: CASRQTTGSGNQPQHF.

The rearrangement uses TRBV4-1 and TRBJ2-1; 7 nucleotides line up with TRBD2. CDR1 is MGHRA, CDR2 YSYEKL, per germline. The trim removed 1 base at V and 0 bases at J, leaving 9 bases unmatched. The CDR3 is 18 residues long. CDR3 region: CASSQAPTSVGSYNEQFF. CDR3 sequence (DNA): TGCGCCAGCAGCCAAGCCCCAACTAGCGTTGGCTCCTACAATGAGCAGTTCTTC.

The chain joins TRBV5-1 to TRBJ2-7, with D maybe TRBD1 (6 bases). The CDR3 spans 13 residues. The germline V gene has CDR1 SGHRS and CDR2 YFSETQ. V was trimmed by 4 bases and J by 5 bases, leaving 13 bases between them. Here the CDR3 reads CASSPTGRNEQYF. The CDR3 nucleotides are TGCGCCAGCAGCCCAACAGGGAGAAACGAGCAGTACTTC.

The V gene is TRBV11-1, the J gene TRBJ1-1; 8 bases are shared with TRBD1. Germline CDR1 and CDR2: SGHAT and FQDESV (reference sequence). J lost 6 bases, V lost 6 bases, and 6 bases had no gene match. The CDR3 extends over 13 amino acids. The CDR3 loop reads CASSWTGTPEAFF. The CDR3 nucleotides are TGTGCCAGCAGTTGGACAGGGACGCCTGAAGCTTTCTTT.

The chain is built from TRBV6-1 and TRBJ2-1; no definite D call. CDR1 is MNHNS, CDR2 SASEGT, per germline. The V end was cut by 3 bases, the J end by 4 bases, with 10 bases between. The CDR3 runs to 14 residues. CDR3 residues: CASSEGQRYNEQFF. CDR3 DNA: TGTGCCAGCAGTGAGGGCCAGAGATACAATGAGCAGTTCTTC.

CDR3 bases: TGTGCCAGCAGCTTAGGCAGATACTATGGCTACACCTTC. Encoded protein: CASSLGRYYGYTF. The chain employs TRBV7-2 and TRBJ1-2; the D is unclear. The CDR3 runs to 13 residues. Trimming took off 1 base at V and 3 bases at J, with 6 bases between the two ends. Looked up from germline, CDR1 is SGHTA and CDR2 is FQGNSA.

The chain links TRBV7-9 to TRBJ2-7; the match to TRBD2 covers 9 bases. The CDR3 covers 17 residues. Germline assignment: CDR1 SEHNR and CDR2 FQNEAQ (reference sequence). V shed 5 bases and J 2 bases; nucleotides not matched to a gene: 13. The CDR3 coding sequence is TGTGCCAGCAGCGCCAGAGGGGATAGCGGGGGAGCCTACGAGCAGTACTTC. Protein: CASSARGDSGGAYEQYF.

This clone turned up a few times. This chain links TRBV12-3 or TRBV12-4 with TRBJ1-6, with D possibly being TRBD1 (5 bases). V lost 5 bases, J lost 11 bases, and 13 bases lay in between. The CDR3 loop spans 13 amino acids. Here the CDR3 DNA reads TGTGCCAGCAGTCGCGGGGCAGGCACACCCCTCCACTTT. The encoded protein is CASSRGAGTPLHF.

This rearrangement joins TRBV2 to TRBJ2-7, with D possibly being TRBD2 (6 bases). V was pared by 4 bases and J by 3 bases, with 7 bases between. The V gene's germline CDR1 is SNHLY and CDR2 FYNNEI. The CDR3 is made up of 12 amino acids. CDR3 DNA: TGTGCCAGCAGTGGGGACTTCTACGAGCAGTACTTC. Encoded protein: CASSGDFYEQYF.